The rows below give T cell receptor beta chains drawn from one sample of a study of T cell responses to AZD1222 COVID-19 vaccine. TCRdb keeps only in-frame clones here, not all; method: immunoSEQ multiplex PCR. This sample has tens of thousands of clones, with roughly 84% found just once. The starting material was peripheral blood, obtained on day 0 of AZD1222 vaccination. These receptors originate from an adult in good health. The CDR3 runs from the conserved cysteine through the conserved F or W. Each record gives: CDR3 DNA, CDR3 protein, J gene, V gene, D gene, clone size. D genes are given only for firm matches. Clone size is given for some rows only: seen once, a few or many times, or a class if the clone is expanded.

TGTGCCAGTAGTCAATCCGGGACAGGGGCAGGGGAGACCCAGTACTTC | CASSQSGTGAGETQYF | TRBJ2-5 | TRBV19 | TRBD1 | -
TGTGCCAGCAGCTTCCGGGACAGAACTAATGAAAAACTGTTTTTT | CASSFRDRTNEKLFF | TRBJ1-4 | TRBV5-8 | TRBD1 | once
TGTGCCACCGAGTGGCGGGAGTTGGGCGGGGAGCTGTTTTTT | CATEWRELGGELFF | TRBJ2-2 | TRBV15 | TRBD2 | -
TGTGCCAGCAGCTTCCCCGACAGGGTAGGGACTGAAGCTTTCTTT | CASSFPDRVGTEAFF | TRBJ1-1 | TRBV7-9 | TRBD1 | -
TGTGCCAGCAGCTTAGTTTCCGGGACAGATACCGGGGAGCTGTTTTTT | CASSLVSGTDTGELFF | TRBJ2-2 | TRBV7-9 | TRBD1 | -
TGTGCCAGCAGTGAAGTGCGGCAGGGTAATGAAAAACTGTTTTTT | CASSEVRQGNEKLFF | TRBJ1-4 | TRBV2 | - | -
TGTGCCAGCAGCCCCTCCGGGGGCAGATGGGACGAGCAGTACTTC | CASSPSGGRWDEQYF | TRBJ2-7 | TRBV3-1/TRBV3-2 | - | -
TGCGCCAGCAGCGCGGCCAGCACAGATACGCAGTATTTT | CASSAASTDTQYF | TRBJ2-3 | TRBV5-1 | - | once
TGTGCCAGCACGACCCCGCGGGGGACCCAGTACTTC | CASTTPRGTQYF | TRBJ2-5 | TRBV2 | - | few
TGTGCCAGCAGTAGACCATACCCAAGCACTGAAGCTTTCTTT | CASSRPYPSTEAFF | TRBJ1-1 | TRBV2 | - | -
TGCGCCAGCCTCCGCAATAGGGTGGGAGGGCCGACCGAGCAGTACTTC | CASLRNRVGGPTEQYF | TRBJ2-7 | TRBV4-1 | TRBD2 | -
TGCGCCAGCAGAGGGACCGACAATTCACCCCTCCACTTT | CASRGTDNSPLHF | TRBJ1-6 | TRBV5-1 | - | -
TGTGCCAGCAGCCTCTACAGGGAGGGGAACACTGAAGCTTTCTTT | CASSLYREGNTEAFF | TRBJ1-1 | TRBV9 | - | -
TGTGCCAGCAGCCAAGATTGGTCTAGCCGGGGCGGTACGCAGTATTTT | CASSQDWSSRGGTQYF | TRBJ2-3 | TRBV14 | - | -
TGTGCCAGCAGTTCGGGACAGGGCTATGGCTACACCTTC | CASSSGQGYGYTF | TRBJ1-2 | TRBV28 | TRBD1 | -
TGCGCCAGCAGCTTGGGACTAGCGGAGCTCTCCTACAATGAGCAGTTCTTC | CASSLGLAELSYNEQFF | TRBJ2-1 | TRBV5-1 | TRBD2 | once
TGTGCCAGCAGTTTTTCGTCCTATGGCTACACCTTC | CASSFSSYGYTF | TRBJ1-2 | TRBV12-3/TRBV12-4 | - | few
TGTGCCAGCAGGATGACAGGGCTCAATCAGCCCCAGCATTTT | CASRMTGLNQPQHF | TRBJ1-5 | TRBV6-5 | TRBD1 | -
TGTGCCAGCAGAGAACCCGGGACTCCAATCCCCGAGCAGTACTTC | CASREPGTPIPEQYF | TRBJ2-7 | TRBV2 | - | -
TGTGCCAGCAGTTTCCGGAGGGCCGGGGAGCTGTTTTTT | CASSFRRAGELFF | TRBJ2-2 | TRBV6-7 | - | -
TGTGCCAGCAGTTACTTAGCTAGATATGAGCAGTTCTTC | CASSYLARYEQFF | TRBJ2-1 | TRBV6-2/TRBV6-3 | - | -
TGTGCCAGCAGTTTAACGGGCAGAGCTTTCTTT | CASSLTGRAFF | TRBJ1-1 | TRBV12-3/TRBV12-4 | - | few
TGTGCCAGCTCACCACCGACAGGGGGGGGCACTGAAGCTTTCTTT | CASSPPTGGGTEAFF | TRBJ1-1 | TRBV18 | TRBD1 | -
TGTGCCAGCAGTTACTTGGACAGACTGGGCTACACCTTC | CASSYLDRLGYTF | TRBJ1-2 | TRBV6-2/TRBV6-3 | - | -
TGTGCCAGCAGCTCGGGACAGGGAAACTATGGCTACACCTTC | CASSSGQGNYGYTF | TRBJ1-2 | TRBV5-8 | TRBD1 | -
TGTGCCAGCAGCCAAACAGGGGCCCCCTTTCGCGGCGAGCAGTACTTC | CASSQTGAPFRGEQYF | TRBJ2-7 | TRBV14 | TRBD1 | -
TGTGCCAGCAGCAAAGTCGGTCTAGCGGGACACACAGATACGCAGTATTTT | CASSKVGLAGHTDTQYF | TRBJ2-3 | TRBV21-1 | - | -
TGTGCCAGCAGCCCCGGGGGAGCGCGGGAGACCCAGTACTTC | CASSPGGARETQYF | TRBJ2-5 | TRBV28 | - | -
TGTGCCAGCAGCCCCTCGATTTTTCGACAGGGTAGCACTGAAGCTTTCTTT | CASSPSIFRQGSTEAFF | TRBJ1-1 | TRBV7-9 | TRBD1 | -
TGTGCCAGCACACCGACAGAATCGAACACCGGGGAGCTGTTTTTT | CASTPTESNTGELFF | TRBJ2-2 | TRBV9 | - | -
TGCGCCAGCAGTGAGATCACAGATACGCAGTATTTT | CASSEITDTQYF | TRBJ2-3 | TRBV10-2 | - | -
TGTGCCAGCAGCCAGATTAGGGTTACTGAAGCTTTCTTT | CASSQIRVTEAFF | TRBJ1-1 | TRBV11-3 | - | -
TGTGCCAGCAGCGTCAACGGGGTCTTACGGGACACCATATATTTT | CASSVNGVLRDTIYF | TRBJ1-3 | TRBV6-5 | - | -
TGTGCCACCAGTGAGTCCGGGACTAGCGGCAGCGTCTTAGAGCAGTTCTTC | CATSESGTSGSVLEQFF | TRBJ2-1 | TRBV24-1 | TRBD2 | -
TGTGCCAGTAGTATGCGAGGGTCTGGAAACACCATATATTTT | CASSMRGSGNTIYF | TRBJ1-3 | TRBV19 | - | -